These 10 T cell receptor beta chains were all obtained from the same sample, sequenced in a study of T cells in Graves' hyperthyroidism and ophthalmopathy (dated by TCRdb to the late 2010s). Library construction relied on multiplex PCR. The instrument was an Illumina HiSeq 2000. TCR beta CDR3 regions were amplified from RNA transcripts. The first round of RT-PCR for the TCR CDR3 was performed with the HTBI primer set and the Qiagen OneStep RT-PCR kit. TCRdb reprocessing: public reads trimmed at Q25 with fastp, clones called with MiXCR, in-frame beta chains kept. A single entry per CDR3 protein holds the most common genes and DNA from its merged rows. In all, the sample holds over 150,000 distinct CDR3 sequences, and about 17% of those were seen once. The ten most abundant clones make up roughly 55% of the sample. Sequences were obtained from blood. The source of these receptors is a woman aged 50 to 60 with Graves' hyperthyroidism.

The genes are TRBV7-2 and TRBJ2-2, with 16 bases fitting TRBD2. With V trimmed by 8 bases and J by 1 base, 7 bases remained unmatched. Germline CDR1 SGHTA, CDR2 FQGNSA. The CDR3 is 18 residues long. The CDR3 loop reads CASEWGLAGGRNTGELFF. CDR3 bases: TGTGCCAGCGAGTGGGGACTAGCGGGGGGGAGGAACACCGGGGAGCTGTTTTTT.

This clonotype has only a few counts. V is TRBV20-1 and J is TRBJ2-1, with 13 nucleotides matching TRBD2. The CDR3 runs to 15 residues. Trimming removed 2 bases from V and 9 bases from J; junction bases left unmatched: 7. Germline-derived CDR1 and CDR2 are DFQATT and SNEGSKA (reference sequence). In nucleotides, the CDR3 is TGCAGTGCTAGACACGGACTAGCGGGAGCTAGTGAGCAGTTCTTC. Translated: CSARHGLAGASEQFF.

The table lists this clonotype with a few counts. The V gene is TRBV15, the J gene TRBJ2-3; D gene unclear. The CDR3 covers 14 residues. With 6 bases removed from V and 0 bases from J, the gap between germline ends came to 10 bases. Germline V CDR1 and CDR2: LNHNV, YYDKDF (reference sequence). The CDR3 spells CATRLEFSTDTQYF. CDR3 DNA sequence: TGTGCCACCAGATTAGAGTTTAGCACAGATACGCAGTATTTT.

J is TRBJ2-2 and V is TRBV6-1; D tentatively fits TRBD1 or TRBD2 (5 bases each). Germline V gene sequence: CDR1 MNHNS, CDR2 SASEGT. This CDR3 comprises 12 residues. Trimming cost V 10 bases and J 7 bases, with 13 bases left between them. The CDR3 here is CAITSGGGELFF. The CDR3 nucleotides are TGTGCCATCACGAGTGGGGGCGGGGAGCTGTTTTTT.

The chain has TRBV5-1 and TRBJ1-2; the D is unclear. V dropped 0 bases and J dropped 5 bases, with 14 bases sitting between them. The CDR3 is made up of 15 amino acids. Germline loops: CDR1 SGHRS, CDR2 YFSETQ. The CDR3 here is CASSLDGSTKYGYTF. The CDR3 DNA follows: TGCGCCAGCAGCTTGGATGGGTCCACGAAATATGGCTACACCTTC.

CDR3 coding DNA: TGTGCCAGCAGCGTAGCTGGGGAATCTTGGCAGTTCTTC. Protein: CASSVAGESWQFF. This chain links TRBV9 with TRBJ2-1; D gene uncertain. With 0 bases removed from V and 12 bases from J, the gap between germline ends came to 13 bases. The CDR3 runs 13 residues. Germline assignment: CDR1 SGDLS and CDR2 YYNGEE.

This clonotype was detected ten times or more. The gene calls are TRBV5-5 and TRBJ2-7; no firm D call. V lost 7 bases to trimming and J lost 0 bases, with 20 bases between them. Germline CDR1 reads SGHKS; CDR2 reads YYEKEE (reference sequence). The CDR3 length is 16 residues. Written as DNA, the CDR3 is TGTGCCAGCCCCTCCCCCGGGCAGGATCACTCCTACGAGCAGTACTTC. It is translated as CASPSPGQDHSYEQYF.

The chain has TRBV7-3 and TRBJ2-1; D perhaps matches TRBD2 (6 bases). CDR1 and CDR2 (germline): SGHTA, FQGTGA. V dropped 5 bases and J dropped 6 bases, with 20 bases sitting between them. The CDR3 has 16 residues. In nucleotides, the CDR3 is TGTGCCAGCAGCCCCGGTAGCGGCTGGTTCTCCAATGAGCAGTTCTTC. It encodes CASSPGSGWFSNEQFF. The full variable domain, completed using reference TRBV7-3 and TRBJ2-1, is GAGVSQTPSNKVTEKGKYVELRCDPISGHTALYWYRQSLGQGPEFLIYFQGTGAADDSGLPNDRFFAVRPEGSVSTLKIQRTERGDSAVYLCASSPGSGWFSNEQFFGPGTRLTVL.

The chain employs TRBV6-2 or TRBV6-3 and TRBJ2-1, with TRBD2 identical over 11 bases. Germline CDR1 reads MNHEY; CDR2 reads SVGEGT. V shed 5 bases and J 1 base; nucleotides not matched to a gene: 4. The CDR3 totals 16 residues. The CDR3 spells CASSPSGRTSYNEQFF. CDR3 nucleotides: TGTGCCAGCAGTCCTAGCGGGAGGACTTCCTACAATGAGCAGTTCTTC.

This clonotype was counted many times. The chain employs TRBV12-3 or TRBV12-4 and TRBJ1-2; possible D gene TRBD1, 6 bases. CDR3 length: 16 residues. The V end lost 6 bases, the J end lost 8 bases, and 25 bases lay between the germline ends. The CDR3 sequence: CASSRNAGVQIGGYTF. Here the CDR3 DNA reads TGTGCCAGCAGCCGGAACGCAGGGGTTCAGATCGGAGGCTACACCTTC.